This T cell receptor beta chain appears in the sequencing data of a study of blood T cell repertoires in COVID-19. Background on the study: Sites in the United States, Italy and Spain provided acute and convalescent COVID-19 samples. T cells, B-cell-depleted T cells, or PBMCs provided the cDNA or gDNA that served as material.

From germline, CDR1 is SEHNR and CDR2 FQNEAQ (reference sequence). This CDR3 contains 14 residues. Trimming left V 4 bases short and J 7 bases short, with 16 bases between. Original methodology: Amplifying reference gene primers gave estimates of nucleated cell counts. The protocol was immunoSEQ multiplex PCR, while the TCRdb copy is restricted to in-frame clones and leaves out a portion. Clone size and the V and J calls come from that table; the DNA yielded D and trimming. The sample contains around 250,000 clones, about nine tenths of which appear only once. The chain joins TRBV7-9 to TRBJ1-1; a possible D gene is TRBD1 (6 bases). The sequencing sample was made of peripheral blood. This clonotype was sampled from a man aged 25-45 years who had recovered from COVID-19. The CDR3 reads CASSSSRDTHEAFF. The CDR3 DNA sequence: TGTGCCAGCAGCTCTTCCCGGGACACACATGAAGCTTTCTTT.